This entry lists 2 T cell receptor beta chains sequenced from one sample in a study of Graves' ophthalmopathy and Graves' hyperthyroidism. TCR beta CDR3 regions were amplified from RNA transcripts. Second-round multiplex PCR came after a first-round RT-PCR that employed HTBI primers. TCRdb fed the multiplex PCR reads into MiXCR, producing one record per CDR3 protein. The sample lists more than 1,000,000 distinct CDR3 sequences, less than 45% occurring once. The sequenced sample consisted of peripheral blood or thyroid tissue (not recorded which). The receptor set was obtained from an adult man with Graves' hyperthyroidism.

Only a few counts were recorded for this clonotype. The J gene is TRBJ2-5, the V gene TRBV29-1, with 9 bases matching TRBD2. The CDR3 has 15 residues. CDR1 SQVTM and CDR2 ANQGSEA come from the germline V gene. V was clipped by 4 bases and J by 0 bases; unmatched bases: 6. The CDR3 region has the DNA TGCAGCGTTGGTACTAGCGGGCAGTACCAAGAGACCCAGTACTTC. This codes for CSVGTSGQYQETQYF.

The chain employs TRBV5-1 and TRBJ2-7; 8 positions match TRBD2. V dropped 3 bases and J dropped 2; count of bases not matched to a gene: 7. This CDR3 is 15 amino acids long. From germline, CDR1 is SGHRS and CDR2 YFSETQ. CDR3 in amino acids: CASSSLGLETYEQYF. The CDR3 DNA follows: TGCGCCAGCAGCTCCCTGGGACTAGAGACCTACGAGCAGTACTTC.